This T cell receptor beta chain was recorded in a study of blood T cells in healthy people across ages. Alongside a J-beta primer mix, a sample-barcoded 5' primer served in a second PCR lasting 7 to 11 cycles. The authors tagged each cDNA molecule using a template-switch adaptor with 12 random nucleotides. MiXCR, applied by TCRdb to the 5' RACE reads, yields one record per CDR3 protein. Counted here are about 840,000 distinct CDR3 sequences, about 27% occurring once; the ten biggest clones make up 10% to 13%. Notes on the study in general: Naive CD4+ cells and diversity were both higher in long-lived donors than in aged donors.

This clonotype appeared many times. Its specificity is not known. Germline V CDR1 and CDR2: DFQATT, SNEGSKA (reference sequence). The V gene lost 0 bases and the J gene lost 5 bases, with 16 bases spanning the gap. The CDR3 runs to 15 residues. The same data also contributed to another study, on T cells of mothers and their children.

The sample consisted of blood. The receptor was isolated from a woman in her 40s in good health. The chain uses TRBV20-1 and TRBJ2-5; tentative D call: TRBD1 (5 bases). This CDR3 reads CSARDGAYTRETQYF. CDR3 DNA sequence: TGCAGTGCTAGAGATGGGGCCTACACCCGGGAGACCCAGTACTTC.